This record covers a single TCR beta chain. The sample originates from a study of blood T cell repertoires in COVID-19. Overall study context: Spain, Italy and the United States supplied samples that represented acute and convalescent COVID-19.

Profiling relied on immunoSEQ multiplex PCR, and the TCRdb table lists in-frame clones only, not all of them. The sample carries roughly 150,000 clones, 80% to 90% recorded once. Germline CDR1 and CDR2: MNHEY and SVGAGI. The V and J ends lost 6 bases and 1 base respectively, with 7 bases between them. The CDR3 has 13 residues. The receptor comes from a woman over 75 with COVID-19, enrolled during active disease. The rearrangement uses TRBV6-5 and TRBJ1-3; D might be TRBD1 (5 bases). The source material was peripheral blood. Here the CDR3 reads CASRGGSGNTIYF. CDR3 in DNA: TGTGCCAGCAGGGGGGGTTCTGGAAACACCATATATTTT.